This T cell receptor beta chain comes out of a study of T cell clonotyping in hematopoietic cell transplantation. CDR3 length: 14 residues. Germline values: CDR1 MNHEY, CDR2 SVGAGI. V gave up 5 bases and J gave up 3 bases; unmatched junction bases: 5. The time point denotes: recipient sample about 28 days before transplant, after cytoreduction. Profiled with immunoSEQ multiplex PCR; TCRdb holds only in-frame clones, not every one. The data contain around 80,000 clones, 90% to 96% of them seen just once; the ten biggest clones take up around 1.5%. This receptor was obtained from a woman aged 50 to 60 with acute myeloid leukemia. Some clones in this sample may be carry-over from other donors' samples. The source material was peripheral blood mononuclear cells, sampled before stem cell transplant. This chain uses TRBV6-5 with TRBJ2-3, with TRBD1 matching over 7 bases. The CDR3 here is CASSPRDSTDTQYF. CDR3 DNA: TGTGCCAGCAGTCCCCGGGACAGTACAGATACGCAGTATTTT.